This passage covers 27 T cell receptor beta chains from one sample sequenced in a study of vaccination effects on CD4 cells after COVID-19. Antigen-specific CD4+ T cells were expanded with viral peptide pools in the ViraFEST assay before sequencing. Isolating CD4+ T cells followed less than 12 days of culture. Participants received two doses of either the BNT162b2 or mRNA-1273 vaccine. No antigen has been assigned to these receptors. Here immunoSEQ multiplex PCR was the method, and the copy in TCRdb shows in-frame clones only, minus some. The sample shows 15,000 to 20,000 clones, about 75% of them seen only once. The sequenced sample was CD4+ T cells from PBMCs cultured with HCoV-NL63 spike peptides, obtained after COVID-19 vaccination. These receptors came from a human donor who received a COVID-19 vaccine.

This clone was counted once. The gene calls are TRBV7-9 and TRBJ2-7; no reliable D call. The germline CDR1 and CDR2 sequences are SEHNR and FQNEAQ (reference sequence). The germline V and J ends were trimmed by 5 bases and 2 bases, with 16 bases remaining between them. The CDR3 runs 15 residues. CDR3 sequence: CASSPPGPATYEQYF. The CDR3 bases are TGTGCCAGCAGCCCACCGGGTCCGGCCACCTACGAGCAGTACTTC.

V usage is TRBV18 and J usage is TRBJ2-3, with D unclear. This CDR3 contains 12 residues. Trimming took 4 bases from V and 3 from J, leaving 5 bases between them. Germline V gene sequence: CDR1 KGHSH, CDR2 LQKENI. CDR3 residues: CASSLGTDTQYF. DNA of the CDR3: TGTGCCAGCTCACTGGGGACAGATACGCAGTATTTT.

V gene TRBV5-8 combines with J gene TRBJ2-7; possibly TRBD2 for D (6 bases). V lost 6 bases and J lost 2, with 15 bases in between. CDR1 and CDR2 (germline): SGHTS, YDEGEE. The CDR3 consists of 14 residues. The CDR3 region has the DNA TGTGCCAGCACCCTAGGACTACCCACCTACGAGCAGTACTTC. Translated, it gives CASTLGLPTYEQYF.

The V gene is TRBV19, the J gene TRBJ2-5; TRBD2 agrees at 10 bases. From germline, CDR1 is LNHDA and CDR2 SQIVND (reference sequence). With 7 bases clipped from V and 5 bases from J, the junction kept 7 bases outside the gene matches. The CDR3 runs to 14 residues. CDR3 sequence (DNA): TGTGCCAGTACGGCTAGCGGGGGTCAGGAGACCCAGTACTTC. Amino acids: CASTASGGQETQYF. Supplemented by reference TRBV19 and TRBJ2-5, the full variable domain reads DGGITQSPKYLFRKEGQNVTLSCEQNLNHDAMYWYRQDPGQGLRLIYYSQIVNDFQKGDIAEGYSVSREKKESFPLTVTSAQKNPTAFYLCASTASGGQETQYFGPGTRLLVL.

The gene calls are TRBV4-2 and TRBJ2-3, with TRBD2 identical over 8 bases. The germline CDR1 and CDR2 sequences are LGHNA and YNFKEQ. CDR3 size: 19 residues. The junction had 12 bases not matched to a gene; V was cut back by 1 base and J by 0 bases. CDR3 region: CASSQGGRGGHTSTDTQYF. CDR3 nucleotide sequence: TGTGCCAGCAGCCAAGGGGGACGGGGGGGCCATACTAGCACAGATACGCAGTATTTT.

This chain links TRBV27 with TRBJ2-7, with a tentative D call TRBD2 (5 bases). The V end was cut by 1 base, the J end by 7 bases, with 14 bases between. Germline lookup yields CDR1 MNHEY and CDR2 SMNVEV (reference sequence). This CDR3 is built from 14 residues. DNA for the CDR3: TGTGCCAGCAGTTTATTTTACGCGTCGGGGGAGCAGTACTTC. Translating it yields CASSLFYASGEQYF.

This clone showed up just once. This rearrangement joins TRBV21-1 to TRBJ1-1; TRBD1 was called by the table and not checked on the DNA. TRBV21-1 is a pseudogene locus. The CDR3 spans 19 residues. The chain's CDR3 is CASSKPKIGQGADDTEAFF. CDR3 DNA: TGTGCCAGCAGCAAGCCAAAGATCGGACAGGGGGCGGACGACACTGAAGCTTTCTTT.

This clone was recorded a few times. The chain couples TRBV11-2 to TRBJ1-6; 7 bases are shared with TRBD1. The CDR3 length is 14 residues. Per the germline V gene, CDR1 is SGHAT and CDR2 is FQNNGV. Unmatched junction bases numbered 7, after V lost 4 bases and J lost 10 bases. Here the CDR3 reads CASSYTGVGSPLHF. The CDR3 coding sequence is TGTGCCAGCAGCTATACAGGGGTGGGATCACCCCTCCACTTT.

This clone occurred a few times. The chain combines TRBV6-5 with TRBJ2-7; a possible D gene is TRBD2 (5 bases). V dropped 2 bases and J dropped 5 bases, with 10 bases sitting between them. This CDR3 is built from 13 residues. The V gene's germline CDR1 is MNHEY and CDR2 SVGAGI. CDR3 sequence (DNA): TGTGCCAGCAGTTACGGTTCGAGGGACGAGCAGTACTTC. This gives the protein CASSYGSRDEQYF.

This clone was observed a few times. The CDR3 loop reads CASSQDQADTQYF. The CDR3 coding sequence is TGTGCCAGCAGCCAAGATCAAGCAGATACGCAGTATTTT. The chain carries TRBV4-2 and TRBJ2-3; no reliable D call. Trimming cost V 0 bases and J 4 bases, with 5 bases left between them. CDR1 and CDR2 from the germline V gene are LGHNA and YNFKEQ. The CDR3 extends over 13 amino acids.

This sequence joins TRBV10-3 and TRBJ1-1; D not certain. Germline V gene data show CDR1 as ENHRY and CDR2 as SYGVKD. The length of the CDR3 is 12 residues. V was trimmed by 2 bases and J by 7 bases, leaving 8 bases between them. CDR3 nucleotides: TGTGCCATCAGTGAGGGGGTGGGTGAAGCTTTCTTT. Translating gives CAISEGVGEAFF.

In its sample, this clone was seen once. V usage is TRBV12-5 and J usage is TRBJ1-1, with a possible D match to TRBD1 (6 bases). The CDR3 loop spans 15 amino acids. Per germline, CDR1 LGHNT and CDR2 FRNRAP. Between the trimmed V and J ends, which lost 5 bases and 5 bases, there was a span of 18 bases. The CDR3: CASGRPGGRGTEAFF. DNA of the CDR3: TGTGCTAGTGGTCGCCCAGGTGGGAGGGGGACTGAAGCTTTCTTT.

This chain joins TRBV27 and TRBJ1-5; D may be TRBD1 (6 bases). Germline loops: CDR1 MNHEY, CDR2 SMNVEV (reference sequence). Trimming cost V 6 bases and J 2 bases, with 17 bases left between them. The CDR3 loop spans 16 amino acids. The CDR3 is CASRRSGQWGNQPQHF. In DNA, the CDR3 is TGTGCCAGCAGACGATCCGGACAGTGGGGCAATCAGCCCCAGCATTTT.

This rearrangement joins TRBV6-2 or TRBV6-3 to TRBJ2-3, with D maybe TRBD2 (6 bases). The CDR3 totals 15 residues. Trimming shortened V by 5 bases and J by 0 bases, and 12 bases separated the two germline ends. Germline V gives CDR1 MNHEY, CDR2 SVGEGT. CDR3 in DNA: TGTGCCAGCAGTATCTACGGGGGTAGCACAGATACGCAGTATTTT. It is translated as CASSIYGGSTDTQYF.

This clone appeared once. This chain uses TRBV9 with TRBJ1-2; D not certain. The CDR3 sequence is 15 residues long. CDR1 is SGDLS, CDR2 YYNGEE, per germline. Trimming left V 0 bases short and J 2 bases short, with 11 bases between. The CDR3 loop reads CASSVEAVGNYGYTF. DNA for the CDR3: TGTGCCAGCAGCGTAGAGGCGGTGGGCAACTATGGCTACACCTTC. Supplemented by reference TRBV9 and TRBJ1-2, the full variable domain reads DSGVTQTPKHLITATGQRVTLRCSPRSGDLSVYWYQQSLDQGLQFLIQYYNGEERAKGNILERFSAQQFPDLHSELNLSSLELGDSALYFCASSVEAVGNYGYTFGSGTRLTVV.

This clone was picked up one time. The chain carries TRBV28 and TRBJ2-3; tentatively, D is TRBD1 (5 bases). V lost 6 bases to trimming and J lost 2 bases, with 15 bases between them. The CDR3 is 15 amino acids. Germline V gene data show CDR1 as MDHEN and CDR2 as SYDVKM. CDR3 loop: CASSPLGHLTDTQYF. In DNA, the CDR3 is TGTGCCAGCAGCCCCTTGGGGCATCTCACAGATACGCAGTATTTT.

V and J are TRBV28 and TRBJ1-5; D is possibly TRBD1 (5 bases). The CDR3 has 14 residues. Germline V lookup: CDR1 MDHEN, CDR2 SYDVKM. V lost 7 bases to trimming and J lost 7 bases, with 17 bases between them. In DNA, the CDR3 is TGTGCCAGCACCCGGGGGGGGGTCAACCAGCCCCAGCATTTT. Amino acids: CASTRGGVNQPQHF.

The gene calls are TRBV4-2 and TRBJ2-2; TRBD2 agrees at 14 bases. Germline loops: CDR1 LGHNA, CDR2 YNFKEQ. The CDR3 spans 17 residues. With V trimmed by 5 bases and J by 2 bases, 4 bases remained unmatched. The CDR3 bases are TGTGCCAGCAGCGCGACTAGCGGGAGGGCCAACACCGGGGAGCTGTTTTTT. Protein product: CASSATSGRANTGELFF.

This chain joins TRBV29-1 and TRBJ2-7; the D is unclear. Germline CDR1 is SQVTM and CDR2 is ANQGSEA. This CDR3 region has 13 residues. V was pared by 1 base and J by 3 bases, with 10 bases between. CDR3 sequence reads: CSVEGRTSYEQYF. The CDR3 region has the DNA TGCAGCGTTGAAGGCCGGACCAGCTACGAGCAGTACTTC.

The chain joins TRBV7-6 to TRBJ2-3; 7 nucleotides line up with TRBD2. Losses at the gene ends were 5 bases for V and 1 base for J; bases not matched to a gene: 6. CDR1 SGHVS and CDR2 FNYEAQ come from the germline V gene. The CDR3 is made up of 15 amino acids. The CDR3 here is CASSPSGGGTDTQYF. The CDR3 nucleotides are TGTGCCAGCAGCCCAAGTGGGGGGGGCACAGATACGCAGTATTTT.

This clone appeared a single time. The CDR3 DNA reads TGTGCCACCAGCAGAGATCTAAATCAGCCCCAGCATTTT. It yields the protein CATSRDLNQPQHF. V and J are TRBV15 and TRBJ1-5; D unresolved. The germline V gene has CDR1 LNHNV and CDR2 YYDKDF (reference sequence). V was cut by 0 bases and J by 4 bases, with 4 bases left in between. This CDR3 is 13 amino acids long. Drawing the rest from reference TRBV15 and TRBJ1-5, the complete variable domain is DAMVIQNPRYQVTQFGKPVTLSCSQTLNHNVMYWYQQKSSQAPKLLFHYYDKDFNNEADTPDNFQSRRPNTSFCFLDIRSPGLGDTAMYLCATSRDLNQPQHFGDGTRLSIL.

The CDR3 loop reads CASSLTQGYEQYF. In DNA form, the CDR3 reads TGTGCCAGCAGCTTGACACAGGGTTACGAGCAGTACTTC. This chain uses TRBV5-4 with TRBJ2-7; D is possibly TRBD1 (6 bases). CDR1 and CDR2 from the germline V gene are SGHNT and YYREEE (reference sequence). The CDR3 runs 13 residues. The V gene lost 1 base and the J gene lost 4 bases, with 9 bases spanning the gap.

This clone was observed a few times. CDR3 in DNA: TGTGCCTGGAGTACGCGGGACGTTTTGTACTTC. Residues: CAWSTRDVLYF. The chain has TRBV30 and TRBJ2-7, with TRBD2 as a possible D gene (6 bases). Germline-derived CDR1 and CDR2 are GTSNPN and SVGIG (reference sequence). The CDR3 consists of 11 residues. V was clipped by 2 bases and J by 12 bases, with 14 bases between them.

The CDR3 sequence is CASSVPMTGDFTEAFF. Written as DNA, the CDR3 is TGTGCCAGCAGTGTGCCGATGACAGGGGATTTCACTGAAGCTTTCTTT. The V and J genes are TRBV2 and TRBJ1-1, with TRBD1 matching over 8 bases. In germline, CDR1 is SNHLY, CDR2 FYNNEI. There are 16 residues in the CDR3. V lost 4 bases to trimming and J lost 4 bases; unmatched junction nucleotides: 11.

The rearrangement uses TRBV7-9 and TRBJ2-3; 11 bases align to TRBD2. From germline, CDR1 is SEHNR and CDR2 FQNEAQ (reference sequence). The CDR3 extends over 17 amino acids. V was clipped by 3 bases and J by 3 bases; unmatched bases: 8. Written as DNA, the CDR3 is TGTGCCAGCAGCTTGGAGGCCTGGACTAGCGGGACAGATACGCAGTATTTT. Protein product: CASSLEAWTSGTDTQYF.

This clone was observed a handful of times. J is TRBJ1-2 and V is TRBV7-2, with 8 bases identical to TRBD1. Trimming removed 6 bases from V and 8 bases from J; junction bases left unmatched: 14. Germline V CDR1 and CDR2: SGHTA, FQGNSA. This CDR3 comprises 15 residues. The CDR3 DNA reads TGTGCCAGCAGTCCCGGACAGGGACCGTCGCAGGGCTACACCTTC. It encodes CASSPGQGPSQGYTF.

The V call is TRBV10-1, the J call TRBJ2-2; D may be TRBD1 (6 bases). Per the germline V gene, CDR1 is WNHNN and CDR2 is SYGVQD (reference sequence). The V end lost 2 bases, the J end lost 4 bases, and 14 bases lay between the germline ends. The CDR3 runs to 16 residues. CDR3 amino acids: CASSERVPRGTGELFF. CDR3 bases: TGCGCCAGCAGTGAGAGGGTCCCCAGGGGCACCGGGGAGCTGTTTTTT.